The next 29 T cell receptor beta chains were all read from a single sample in a study of T cell changes during pregnancy in multiple sclerosis. Here immunoSEQ multiplex PCR was the method, and the copy in TCRdb shows in-frame clones only, minus some. The repertoire holds 75,000 to 90,000 clones, with about 91% as singletons. Sequenced material: PBMCs, taken in the first trimester of pregnancy. Receptors were obtained from a female donor in good health, serving as a control in a pregnancy study. Some clones in this sample may be carry-over from other donors' samples.

The chain has TRBV25-1 and TRBJ1-6; D is unresolved. The CDR3 spans 13 residues. V was cut by 1 base and J by 8 bases, with 6 bases left in between. Germline CDR1 and CDR2: MGHDK and SYGVNS. The CDR3 region is CASSEFRDSPLHF. Written as DNA, the CDR3 is TGTGCCAGCAGTGAATTCCGGGATTCACCCCTCCACTTT. The full variable domain, rest sourced from reference TRBV25-1 and TRBJ1-6, is EADIYQTPRYLVIGTGKKITLECSQTMGHDKMYWYQQDPGMELHLIHYSYGVNSTEKGDLSSESTVSRIRTEHFPLTLESARPSHTSQYLCASSEFRDSPLHFGNGTRLTVT.

V gene TRBV5-4 combines with J gene TRBJ2-1, with TRBD2 matching over 8 bases. With 1 base clipped from V and 3 bases from J, the junction kept 3 bases outside the gene matches. This CDR3 is 15 amino acids long. Germline assignment: CDR1 SGHNT and CDR2 YYREEE (reference sequence). The CDR3 DNA reads as TGTGCCAGCAGCTTGAGTACTAGCGGCTACAATGAGCAGTTCTTC. This translates into CASSLSTSGYNEQFF.

The chain uses TRBV5-5 and TRBJ1-1, with D perhaps matching TRBD1 (6 bases). In germline, CDR1 is SGHKS, CDR2 YYEKEE (reference sequence). V shed 2 bases and J shed 7 bases, with 9 bases lying between them. The CDR3 runs to 12 residues. The CDR3: CASSFSGVEAFF. The DNA for the CDR3 is TGTGCCAGCAGCTTTTCAGGGGTTGAAGCTTTCTTT.

This rearrangement joins TRBV7-2 to TRBJ1-5, with 10 nucleotides matching TRBD1. Trimming took 5 bases from V and 7 from J; bases not matched to a gene: 8. The CDR3 loop spans 15 amino acids. CDR1 and CDR2 (germline): SGHTA, FQGNSA. CDR3 region: CASSPTGTGAQPQHF. For the CDR3, the DNA is TGTGCCAGCAGCCCAACCGGGACAGGGGCACAGCCCCAGCATTTT.

The V call is TRBV7-9, the J call TRBJ1-3; the match to TRBD1 covers 9 bases. The CDR3 runs 15 residues. V shed 5 bases, J shed 4 bases, and the junction held 6 bases outside the gene matches. Per germline, CDR1 SEHNR and CDR2 FQNEAQ (reference sequence). This CDR3 reads CASSQTGGKGNTIYF. The CDR3 DNA sequence: TGTGCCAGCAGCCAAACAGGGGGCAAGGGAAACACCATATATTTT.

The chain recombines TRBV6-1 with TRBJ1-4; 7 bases agree with TRBD1. The CDR3 runs 16 residues. The germline V gene has CDR1 MNHNS and CDR2 SASEGT. V was clipped by 4 bases and J by 6 bases; unmatched bases: 11. DNA of the CDR3: TGTGCCAGCAGTGCCTCCTTGACAGGGTTTCATGAAAAACTGTTTTTT. This encodes CASSASLTGFHEKLFF.

CDR3 bases: TGTGCCAGCAGTTCCTCGTTGACAGCCTTTTCCGCCTATAGCAATCAGCCCCAGCATTTT. Its protein product is CASSSSLTAFSAYSNQPQHF. V and J are TRBV28 and TRBJ1-5, with TRBD1 as a possible D gene (5 bases). This CDR3 region has 20 residues. Trimming removed 4 bases at V and 0 bases at J, with 25 bases between. The germline V gene has CDR1 MDHEN and CDR2 SYDVKM.

This rearrangement joins TRBV29-1 to TRBJ2-1; TRBD2 matches 9 bases. The V gene's germline CDR1 is SQVTM and CDR2 ANQGSEA. With 1 base clipped from V and 7 bases from J, the junction kept 5 bases outside the gene matches. The CDR3 runs 14 residues. CDR3 nucleotide sequence: TGCAGCGTTGAAGGTCTAGCGGGGATGAATGAGCAGTTCTTC. It codes for CSVEGLAGMNEQFF.

V gene TRBV2 combines with J gene TRBJ1-4; unclear D gene. V gave up 6 bases and J gave up 8 bases, with 16 bases separating them. CDR1 and CDR2 from the germline V gene are SNHLY and FYNNEI. This CDR3 spans 14 amino acids. CDR3 region: CASSAASVKEKLFF. CDR3 DNA: TGTGCCAGCAGCGCGGCCTCTGTGAAAGAAAAACTGTTTTTT.

This sequence joins TRBV5-1 and TRBJ1-4, with a possible D match to TRBD1 (6 bases). Per germline, CDR1 SGHRS and CDR2 YFSETQ. The CDR3 contains 15 residues. The V and J ends lost 4 bases and 7 bases respectively, with 17 bases between them. The CDR3 loop reads CASSAQQGRSEKLFF. The CDR3 nucleotides are TGCGCCAGCAGCGCCCAACAGGGACGATCTGAAAAACTGTTTTTT.

This chain connects TRBV4-3 to TRBJ2-7, with a weak D call TRBD2 (6 bases). The CDR3 consists of 16 residues. With 0 bases removed from V and 5 bases from J, the gap between germline ends came to 17 bases. The V gene's germline CDR1 is LGHNA and CDR2 YSLEER. The CDR3 nucleotides are TGCGCCAGCAGCCAAGATCCTCCCGGGAGTGTAAACGAGCAGTACTTC. This translates into CASSQDPPGSVNEQYF.

This chain links TRBV6-1 with TRBJ2-7, with D perhaps TRBD1 (6 bases). The germline gives CDR1 MNHNS, CDR2 SASEGT. The CDR3 covers 15 residues. The V end was cut by 2 bases, the J end by 0 bases, with 11 bases between. CDR3 nucleotides: TGTGCCAGCAGTGAACACCCAGGGGTCTCCTACGAGCAGTACTTC. This sequence encodes CASSEHPGVSYEQYF.

V gene TRBV19 combines with J gene TRBJ1-1, with D possibly matching TRBD1 (6 bases). With 10 bases removed from V and 11 bases from J, the gap between germline ends came to 17 bases. Germline V gene sequence: CDR1 LNHDA, CDR2 SQIVND (reference sequence). This CDR3 region has 11 residues. The CDR3 loop reads CATGGPPVAFF. The CDR3, as DNA: TGTGCCACGGGGGGCCCCCCAGTTGCTTTCTTT.

The chain recombines TRBV2 with TRBJ2-3; 15 bases line up with TRBD2. The CDR3 runs to 16 residues. Germline CDR1 SNHLY, CDR2 FYNNEI. Trimming cost V 8 bases and J 7 bases; bases outside gene matches: 10. The CDR3: CASSVGGLAGGYTQYF. CDR3 sequence (DNA): TGTGCCAGCTCCGTTGGGGGACTAGCGGGAGGTTATACGCAGTATTTT. Based on the CDR3 plus reference TRBV2 and TRBJ2-3, the full variable domain is EPEVTQTPSHQVTQMGQEVILRCVPISNHLYFYWYRQILGQKVEFLVSFYNNEISEKSEIFDDQFSVERPDGSNFTLKIRSTKLEDSAMYFCASSVGGLAGGYTQYFGPGTRLTVL.

The V and J genes are TRBV4-3 and TRBJ2-7; D perhaps matches TRBD1 (5 bases). V gave up 4 bases and J gave up 5 bases, with 12 bases separating them. The CDR3 extends over 13 amino acids. Germline CDR1 is LGHNA and CDR2 is YSLEER. The CDR3 is CASSLGRVNEQYF. CDR3 nucleotides: TGCGCCAGCAGCCTGGGCAGGGTAAACGAGCAGTACTTC.

The V call is TRBV19, the J call TRBJ2-1; 9 bases agree with TRBD2. Germline-derived CDR1 and CDR2 are LNHDA and SQIVND (reference sequence). V dropped 5 bases and J dropped 5; count of bases not matched to a gene: 4. This CDR3 has 14 residues. The CDR3 loop reads CASSSRGGHNEQFF. The CDR3 DNA reads TGTGCCAGTAGTTCGCGGGGGGGCCACAATGAGCAGTTCTTC.

This sequence joins TRBV9 and TRBJ2-1, with 8 bases lining up with TRBD2. V lost 2 bases, J lost 1 base, and 2 bases stayed unmatched. The CDR3 totals 15 residues. Per the germline V gene, CDR1 is SGDLS and CDR2 is YYNGEE. CDR3 sequence (DNA): TGTGCCAGCAGCGTTAGCGGGGTTTCCTACAATGAGCAGTTCTTC. Its protein product is CASSVSGVSYNEQFF.

This sequence joins TRBV7-2 and TRBJ1-5, with D unclear. This CDR3 comprises 17 residues. The V and J ends lost 2 bases and 7 bases respectively, with 21 bases between them. The germline V gene has CDR1 SGHTA and CDR2 FQGNSA. Written as DNA, the CDR3 is TGTGCCAGCAGCTTAACCTCGACACAATCCGTCTCGCAGCCCCAGCATTTT. Residues: CASSLTSTQSVSQPQHF.

This clone has just one count. This chain uses TRBV10-2 with TRBJ2-3; 8 bases are a match to TRBD2. Germline V gene data show CDR1 as WSHSY and CDR2 as SAAADI. There are 17 residues in the CDR3. V was clipped by 6 bases and J by 0 bases; unmatched bases: 11. The chain's CDR3 is CASRSILADSSTDTQYF. CDR3 coding DNA: TGCGCCAGCAGGTCGATACTAGCGGATTCTAGCACAGATACGCAGTATTTT.

The CDR3 spells CASSPLGRQFHSYNEQFF. CDR3 DNA: TGTGCCAGCAGCCCCCTGGGCCGACAGTTTCACTCCTACAATGAGCAGTTCTTC. This chain uses TRBV5-5 with TRBJ2-1, with a weak D call TRBD1 (5 bases). Deletions cut 4 bases from V and 0 bases from J, with 20 bases between. Germline V gives CDR1 SGHKS, CDR2 YYEKEE (reference sequence). The length of the CDR3 is 18 residues.

This chain connects TRBV5-1 to TRBJ1-1, with 7 bases that match TRBD1. Germline loops: CDR1 SGHRS, CDR2 YFSETQ. The V segment lost 2 bases and the J segment 0 bases; nucleotides outside the gene matches: 10. CDR3 size: 17 residues. The CDR3 loop reads CASSLGYRGEMNTEAFF. The DNA of the CDR3 is TGCGCCAGCAGCTTAGGATACAGGGGTGAAATGAACACTGAAGCTTTCTTT.

This clone has only one observation. J is TRBJ2-2 and V is TRBV7-8, with D possibly matching TRBD2 (5 bases). Germline values: CDR1 SGHVS, CDR2 FQNEAQ. V lost 5 bases and J 2 bases, leaving 15 bases between the germline ends. The CDR3 runs to 16 residues. CDR3 residues: CASSVRWEKNTGELFF. CDR3 in DNA: TGTGCCAGCAGCGTAAGATGGGAGAAAAACACCGGGGAGCTGTTTTTT. Using reference TRBV7-8 and TRBJ2-2 for the parts outside the CDR3, the full variable domain is GAGVSQSPRYKVAKRGQDVALRCDPISGHVSLFWYQQALGQGPEFLTYFQNEAQLDKSGLPSDRFFAERPEGSVSTLKIQRTQQEDSAVYLCASSVRWEKNTGELFFGEGSRLTVL.

A few counts support this clone. This chain uses TRBV28 with TRBJ2-1, with unresolved D. V shed 3 bases and J shed 13 bases, with 10 bases lying between them. In germline, CDR1 is MDHEN, CDR2 SYDVKM. The CDR3 contains 11 residues. CDR3 DNA sequence: TGTGCCAGCAGTTTGGGCCCCGCTCAGTTCTTC. This translates into CASSLGPAQFF.

V is TRBV4-2 and J is TRBJ1-5, with D possibly matching TRBD1 (6 bases). The germline V gene has CDR1 LGHNA and CDR2 YNFKEQ. V lost 0 bases to trimming and J lost 4 bases, with 10 bases between them. This CDR3 comprises 15 residues. The CDR3 nucleotides are TGTGCCAGCAGCCAAGATGGACAGATAAATCAGCCCCAGCATTTT. Translated, it gives CASSQDGQINQPQHF.

The rearrangement links TRBV19 to TRBJ2-1; 11 nucleotides align to TRBD2. This CDR3 comprises 17 residues. Germline V gene lookup returns CDR1 LNHDA and CDR2 SQIVND (reference sequence). Trimming cost V 3 bases and J 4 bases; bases outside gene matches: 8. Here the CDR3 DNA reads TGTGCCAGTAGTATTATCGCTAGCGGGGGGCCGTACAATGAGCAGTTCTTC. This encodes CASSIIASGGPYNEQFF.

V is TRBV6-6 and J is TRBJ1-5, with 7 bases that match TRBD1. The junction had 6 bases not matched to a gene; V was cut back by 2 bases and J by 5 bases. The CDR3 length is 15 residues. The germline V gene encodes CDR1 MNHNY and CDR2 SVGAGI (reference sequence). The DNA of the CDR3 is TGTGCCAGCAGTTACCGCCAGGGGGGCTATCAGCCCCAGCATTTT. Translation: CASSYRQGGYQPQHF.

The V gene is TRBV5-4, the J gene TRBJ2-1; 12 nucleotides align to TRBD2. V shed 3 bases and J 9 bases; nucleotides not matched to a gene: 10. There are 16 residues in the CDR3. Germline V lookup: CDR1 SGHNT, CDR2 YYREEE (reference sequence). CDR3 residues: CASSSPSGRANAEQFF. CDR3 nucleotide sequence: TGTGCCAGCAGCTCCCCTAGCGGGAGGGCCAATGCTGAGCAGTTCTTC.

The chain is built from TRBV2 and TRBJ2-5; D perhaps matches TRBD2 (7 bases). The germline V gene encodes CDR1 SNHLY and CDR2 FYNNEI. This CDR3 spans 15 amino acids. V was shortened by 4 bases and J by 5 bases, with 17 bases between the two germline ends. CDR3 protein: CASSGTAGRGETQYF. The CDR3 DNA reads as TGTGCCAGCAGTGGGACGGCAGGGAGGGGGGAGACCCAGTACTTC.

The V and J genes are TRBV28 and TRBJ2-7, with TRBD1 matching over 8 bases. CDR1 and CDR2 (germline): MDHEN, SYDVKM. J gave up 3 bases and V 8 bases, and 12 bases lay outside the gene matches. The CDR3 is made up of 15 amino acids. CDR3 nucleotide sequence: TGTGCCAGCGAACTACAAACAGGGGGGTTCTACGAGCAGTACTTC. It translates to CASELQTGGFYEQYF.